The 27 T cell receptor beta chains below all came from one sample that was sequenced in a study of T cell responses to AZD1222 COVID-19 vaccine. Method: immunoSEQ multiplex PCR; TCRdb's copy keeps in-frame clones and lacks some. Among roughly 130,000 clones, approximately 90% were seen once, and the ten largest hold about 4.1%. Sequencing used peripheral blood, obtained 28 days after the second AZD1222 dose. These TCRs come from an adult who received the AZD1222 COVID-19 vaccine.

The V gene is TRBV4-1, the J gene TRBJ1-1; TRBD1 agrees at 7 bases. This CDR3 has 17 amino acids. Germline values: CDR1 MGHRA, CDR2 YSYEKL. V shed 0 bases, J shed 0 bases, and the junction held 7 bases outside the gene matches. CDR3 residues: CASSQEVRTGMNTEAFF. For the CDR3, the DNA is TGCGCCAGCAGCCAAGAAGTACGGACAGGCATGAACACTGAAGCTTTCTTT.

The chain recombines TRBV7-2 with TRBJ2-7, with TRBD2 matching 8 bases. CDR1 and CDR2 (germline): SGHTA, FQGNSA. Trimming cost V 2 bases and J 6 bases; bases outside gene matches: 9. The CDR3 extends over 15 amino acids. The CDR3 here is CASSLNSGGLGEQYF. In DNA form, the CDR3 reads TGTGCCAGCAGCTTAAACAGCGGGGGCCTGGGCGAGCAGTACTTC.

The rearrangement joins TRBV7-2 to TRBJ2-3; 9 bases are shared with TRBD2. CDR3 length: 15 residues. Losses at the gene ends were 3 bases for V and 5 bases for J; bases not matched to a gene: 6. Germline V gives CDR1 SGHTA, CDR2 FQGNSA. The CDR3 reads CASSFVGAGGDTQYF. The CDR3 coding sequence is TGTGCCAGCAGCTTTGTAGGAGCGGGGGGAGATACGCAGTATTTT.

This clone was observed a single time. CDR3 sequence reads: CASSKDFPHNSPLHF. The CDR3 nucleotides are TGCGCCAGCAGCAAAGACTTTCCCCATAATTCACCCCTCCACTTT. The V gene is TRBV5-1, the J gene TRBJ1-6, with D unresolved. The germline gives CDR1 SGHRS, CDR2 YFSETQ. The CDR3 loop spans 15 amino acids. V shed 4 bases and J shed 5 bases, with 13 bases lying between them.

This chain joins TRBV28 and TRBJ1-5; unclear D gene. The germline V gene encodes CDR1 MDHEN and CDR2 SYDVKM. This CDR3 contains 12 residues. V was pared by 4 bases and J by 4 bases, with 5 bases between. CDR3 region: CASSWRNQPQHF. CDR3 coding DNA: TGTGCCAGCAGTTGGAGGAATCAGCCCCAGCATTTT.

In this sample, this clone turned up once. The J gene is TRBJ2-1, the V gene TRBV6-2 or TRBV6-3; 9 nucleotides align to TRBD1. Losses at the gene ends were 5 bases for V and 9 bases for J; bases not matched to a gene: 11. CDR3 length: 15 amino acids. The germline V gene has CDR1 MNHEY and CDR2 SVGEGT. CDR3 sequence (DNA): TGTGCCAGCAGTAATCCGGGACAGGGTAGGGGTGAGCAGTTCTTC. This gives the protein CASSNPGQGRGEQFF.

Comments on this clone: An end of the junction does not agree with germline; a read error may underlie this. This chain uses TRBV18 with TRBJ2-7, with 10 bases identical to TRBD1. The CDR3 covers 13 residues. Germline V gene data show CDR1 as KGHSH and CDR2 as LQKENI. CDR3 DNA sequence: TGTGCCAGCTCACCATCGGGACAGGGGATATGGGACTTC. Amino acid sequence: CASSPSGQGIWDF.

CDR3 coding DNA: TGTGCCAGCAGTTACGGGCGGTACGAGCAGTACTTC. Residues: CASSYGRYEQYF. The chain carries TRBV6-2 or TRBV6-3 and TRBJ2-7; no clear D. The CDR3 has 12 amino acids. Germline V lookup: CDR1 MNHEY, CDR2 SVGEGT. Deletions cut 2 bases from V and 4 bases from J, with 6 bases between.

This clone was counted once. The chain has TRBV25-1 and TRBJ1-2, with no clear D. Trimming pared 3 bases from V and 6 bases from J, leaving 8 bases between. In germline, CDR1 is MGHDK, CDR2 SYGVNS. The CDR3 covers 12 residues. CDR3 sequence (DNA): TGTGCCAGCAGTGAGAACTGGGATGGCTACACCTTC. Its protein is CASSENWDGYTF.

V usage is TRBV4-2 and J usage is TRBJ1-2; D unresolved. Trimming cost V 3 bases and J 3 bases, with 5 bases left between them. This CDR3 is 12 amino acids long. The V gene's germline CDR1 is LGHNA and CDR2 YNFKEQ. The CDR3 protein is CASSHDYYGYTF. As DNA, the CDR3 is TGTGCCAGCAGCCATGACTACTATGGCTACACCTTC.

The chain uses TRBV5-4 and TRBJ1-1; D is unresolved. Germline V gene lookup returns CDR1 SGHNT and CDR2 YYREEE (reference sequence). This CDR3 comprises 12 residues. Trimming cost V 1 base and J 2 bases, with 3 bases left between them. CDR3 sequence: CASSLYNTEAFF. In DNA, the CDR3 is TGTGCCAGCAGCTTGTACAACACTGAAGCTTTCTTT.

CDR3 in DNA: TGTGCCAGCAGCCGCCCGGGACGGCCTAATGAAAAACTGTTTTTT. It is translated as CASSRPGRPNEKLFF. The chain has TRBV6-5 and TRBJ1-4; the D gene is possibly TRBD1 (5 bases). Trimming shortened V by 6 bases and J by 3 bases, and 14 bases separated the two germline ends. CDR1 and CDR2 (germline): MNHEY, SVGAGI. The CDR3 contains 15 residues.

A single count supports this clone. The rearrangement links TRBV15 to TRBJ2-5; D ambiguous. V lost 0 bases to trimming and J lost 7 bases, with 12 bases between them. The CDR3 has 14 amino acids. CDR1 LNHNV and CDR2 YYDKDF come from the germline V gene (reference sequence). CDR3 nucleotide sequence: TGTGCCACCAGCAGAGATCGGGTAGTGGCGACCCAGTACTTC. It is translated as CATSRDRVVATQYF.

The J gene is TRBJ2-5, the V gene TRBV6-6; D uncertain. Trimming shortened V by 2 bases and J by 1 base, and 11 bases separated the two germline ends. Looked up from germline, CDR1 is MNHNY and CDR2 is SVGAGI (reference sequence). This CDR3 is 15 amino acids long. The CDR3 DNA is TGTGCCAGCAGTTACCCGACTGCTGGCCAAGAGACCCAGTACTTC. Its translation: CASSYPTAGQETQYF.

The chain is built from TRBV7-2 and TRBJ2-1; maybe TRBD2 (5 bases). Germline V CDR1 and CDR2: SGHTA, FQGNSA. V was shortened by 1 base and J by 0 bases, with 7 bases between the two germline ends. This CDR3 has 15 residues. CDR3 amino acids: CASSLESGSYNEQFF. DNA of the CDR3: TGTGCCAGCAGCTTAGAAAGCGGCTCCTACAATGAGCAGTTCTTC. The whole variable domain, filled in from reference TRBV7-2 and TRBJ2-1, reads GAGVSQSPSNKVTEKGKDVELRCDPISGHTALYWYRQSLGQGLEFLIYFQGNSAPDKSGLPSDRFSAERTGGSVSTLTIQRTQQEDSAVYLCASSLESGSYNEQFFGPGTRLTVL.

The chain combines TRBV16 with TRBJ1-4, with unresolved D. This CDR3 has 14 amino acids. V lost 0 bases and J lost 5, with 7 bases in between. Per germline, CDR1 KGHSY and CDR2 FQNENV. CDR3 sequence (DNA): TGTGCCAGCAGCCAATCACGCTCAAATGAAAAACTGTTTTTT. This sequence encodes CASSQSRSNEKLFF. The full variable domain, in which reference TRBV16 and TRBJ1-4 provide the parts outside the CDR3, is GEEVAQTPKHLVRGEGQKAKLYCAPIKGHSYVFWYQQVLKNEFKFLISFQNENVFDETGMPKERFSAKCLPNSPCSLEIQATKLEDSAVYFCASSQSRSNEKLFFGSGTQLSVL.

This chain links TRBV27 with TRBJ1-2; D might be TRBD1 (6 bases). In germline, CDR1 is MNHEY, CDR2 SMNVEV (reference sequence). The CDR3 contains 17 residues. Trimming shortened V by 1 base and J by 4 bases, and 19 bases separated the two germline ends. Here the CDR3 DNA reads TGTGCCAGCAGTTTATATGGGGACGACAGGTTGAGCTATGGCTACACCTTC. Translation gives CASSLYGDDRLSYGYTF.

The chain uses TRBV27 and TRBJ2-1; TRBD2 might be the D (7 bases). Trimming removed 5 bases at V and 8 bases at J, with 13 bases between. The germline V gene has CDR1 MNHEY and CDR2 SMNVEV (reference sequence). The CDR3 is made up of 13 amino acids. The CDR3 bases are TGTGCCAGCAGTCTAGGGGGGGTTGATGAGCAGTTCTTC. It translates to CASSLGGVDEQFF.

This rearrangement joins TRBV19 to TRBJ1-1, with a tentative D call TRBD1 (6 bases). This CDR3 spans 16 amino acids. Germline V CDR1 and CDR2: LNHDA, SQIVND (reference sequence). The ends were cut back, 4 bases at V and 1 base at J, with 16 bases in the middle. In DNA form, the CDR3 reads TGTGCCAGTAGTACCAGGGGTTGGGACCCGAACACTGAAGCTTTCTTT. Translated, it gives CASSTRGWDPNTEAFF.

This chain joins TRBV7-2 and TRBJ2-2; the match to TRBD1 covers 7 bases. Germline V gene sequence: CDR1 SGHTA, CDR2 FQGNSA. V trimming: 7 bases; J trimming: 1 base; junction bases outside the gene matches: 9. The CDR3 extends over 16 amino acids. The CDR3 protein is CASTFDRVGNTGELFF. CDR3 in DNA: TGTGCCAGCACCTTCGACAGGGTAGGGAACACCGGGGAGCTGTTTTTT.

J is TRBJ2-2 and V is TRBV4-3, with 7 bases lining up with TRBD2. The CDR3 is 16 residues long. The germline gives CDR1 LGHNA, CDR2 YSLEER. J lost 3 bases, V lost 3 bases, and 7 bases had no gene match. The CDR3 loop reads CASSHGLGRDTGELFF. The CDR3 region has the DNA TGCGCCAGCAGCCATGGACTAGGGAGGGACACCGGGGAGCTGTTTTTT.

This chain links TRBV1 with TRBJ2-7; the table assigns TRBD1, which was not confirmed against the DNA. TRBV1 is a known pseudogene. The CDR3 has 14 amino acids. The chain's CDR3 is CTSSQTGVTYEQYF. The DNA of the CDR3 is TGCACCAGCAGCCAGACAGGGGTTACCTACGAGCAGTACTTC.

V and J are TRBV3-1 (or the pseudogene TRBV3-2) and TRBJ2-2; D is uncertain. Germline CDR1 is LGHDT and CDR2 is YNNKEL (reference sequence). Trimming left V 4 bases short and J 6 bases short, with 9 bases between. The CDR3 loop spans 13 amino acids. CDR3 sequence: CASSLTGSGELFF. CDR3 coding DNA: TGTGCCAGCAGCCTCACTGGGTCCGGGGAGCTGTTTTTT.

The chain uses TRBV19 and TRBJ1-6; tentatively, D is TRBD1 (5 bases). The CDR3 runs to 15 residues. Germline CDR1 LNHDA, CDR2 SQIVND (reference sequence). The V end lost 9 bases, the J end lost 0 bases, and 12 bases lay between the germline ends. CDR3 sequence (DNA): TGTGCCAGCACGGTGGGGGGCTCCTATAATTCACCCCTCCACTTT. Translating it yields CASTVGGSYNSPLHF.

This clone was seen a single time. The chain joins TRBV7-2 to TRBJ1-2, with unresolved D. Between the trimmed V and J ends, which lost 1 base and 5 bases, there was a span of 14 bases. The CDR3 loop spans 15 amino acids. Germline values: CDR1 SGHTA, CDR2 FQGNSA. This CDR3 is CASSLDAGSHYGYTF. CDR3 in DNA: TGTGCCAGCAGCTTAGACGCGGGCAGTCATTATGGCTACACCTTC. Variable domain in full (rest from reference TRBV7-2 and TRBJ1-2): GAGVSQSPSNKVTEKGKDVELRCDPISGHTALYWYRQSLGQGLEFLIYFQGNSAPDKSGLPSDRFSAERTGGSVSTLTIQRTQQEDSAVYLCASSLDAGSHYGYTFGSGTRLTVV.

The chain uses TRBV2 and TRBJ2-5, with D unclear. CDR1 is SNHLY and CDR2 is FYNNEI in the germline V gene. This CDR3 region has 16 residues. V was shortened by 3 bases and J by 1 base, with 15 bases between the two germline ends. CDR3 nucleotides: TGTGCCAGCAGTGATATCCGGACGGAAAGCCAAGAGACCCAGTACTTC. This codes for CASSDIRTESQETQYF.

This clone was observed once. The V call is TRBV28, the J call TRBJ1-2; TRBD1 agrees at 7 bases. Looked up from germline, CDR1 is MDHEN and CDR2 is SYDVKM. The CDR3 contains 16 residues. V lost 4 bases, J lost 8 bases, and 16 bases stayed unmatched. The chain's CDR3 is CASSWYRGAPLGGYTF. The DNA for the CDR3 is TGTGCCAGCAGTTGGTACAGGGGCGCTCCACTGGGGGGCTACACCTTC.